A selection of T cell receptor beta chains follows, all from one sample in a study of T cell clusters in autoimmune cytopenias. TCRdb reprocessed the multiplex PCR reads and reports one entry per CDR3 protein, with no DNA. This sample lists around 4,000 distinct CDR3 sequences; its ten largest clones have 15%. The material sequenced was peripheral blood. All receptors come from a human donor with an autoimmune cytopenia or autoimmune hepatitis (not recorded which). CDR3s include the opening cysteine and the closing phenylalanine or tryptophan. Some rows mark clone size as missing; the rest say once, few, many or name a class of expanded clone.

J gene,V gene,clone size,CDR3 protein
TRBJ1-1,TRBV19,.,CASSPRRTAGNTEAFF
TRBJ2-3,TRBV29-1,medium-sized,CSVEGGSEDTQYF
TRBJ2-7,TRBV13,.,CASSFGGRDYEQYF
TRBJ2-5,TRBV5-4,medium-sized,CASSALAGGPQETQYF
TRBJ2-3,TRBV18,.,CASSGTSLITQYF
TRBJ1-1,TRBV29-1,medium-sized,CSAMTGMNTEAFF
TRBJ2-7,TRBV18,.,CASSPGQGFSYEQYF
TRBJ1-2,TRBV12-3/TRBV12-4,.,CASSLAGTELYGYTF
TRBJ2-1,TRBV15,.,CATSRTGTGVYNEQFF
TRBJ2-1,TRBV29-1,.,CSVYTGVSSYNEQFF
TRBJ1-6,TRBV6-6,.,CATTEGSDSPLHF
TRBJ1-5,TRBV15,.,CATSRVEGGNQPQHF
TRBJ2-5,TRBV19,.,CASSIGLSGAETQYF
TRBJ2-2,TRBV20-1,.,CSGSSNTGELFF
TRBJ1-1,TRBV6-5,.,CASSSQTGKAFF
TRBJ2-1,TRBV29-1,.,CSVEGNRDEQFF
TRBJ1-6,TRBV30,.,CAWSASDRMDNSPLHF
TRBJ2-3,TRBV29-1,medium-sized,CSVEEDGGDTQYF
TRBJ2-3,TRBV19,.,CASSMRRQATTDTQYF
TRBJ2-5,TRBV6-2/TRBV6-3,.,CASSTEYQETQYF
TRBJ2-7,TRBV12-3/TRBV12-4,.,CASRRSGRSYEQYF
TRBJ1-5,TRBV19,.,CASTGTGDQPQHF